One and the same sample provided the 30 T cell receptor beta chains below, sequenced in a study of shared clonotypes between healthy human individuals. Libraries were prepared by immunoSEQ multiplex PCR; TCRdb keeps only in-frame clonotypes and omits some of them. The sample records approximately 1,500,000 clones, 98% being singletons. Material: naive CD4+ T cells sorted from blood. Subset in this sample: CD45RA+ positively selected. Receptors were obtained from a young man in good health.

The chain employs TRBV2 and TRBJ2-5, with a weak D call TRBD1 (5 bases). V was cut by 9 bases and J by 5 bases, with 13 bases left in between. CDR1 and CDR2 (germline): SNHLY, FYNNEI. This CDR3 spans 12 amino acids. In nucleotides, the CDR3 is TGTGCCAGTTCGACAGAAGGGGAGACCCAGTACTTC. It codes for CASSTEGETQYF.

J is TRBJ1-4 and V is TRBV7-9; 8 bases align to TRBD1. From germline, CDR1 is SEHNR and CDR2 FQNEAQ (reference sequence). This CDR3 is built from 14 residues. V dropped 5 bases and J dropped 6; count of bases not matched to a gene: 5. CDR3 bases: TGTGCCAGCAGCACGGGACAGGCCGATGAAAAACTGTTTTTT. Translation gives CASSTGQADEKLFF.

The gene calls are TRBV11-2 and TRBJ2-5, with no clear D. Deletions cut 5 bases from V and 1 base from J, with 14 bases between. CDR3 length equals 15 residues. Germline-derived CDR1 and CDR2 are SGHAT and FQNNGV. DNA of the CDR3: TGTGCCAGCAGCGGGCAGCGACTGGTCCAAGAGACCCAGTACTTC. Amino acid sequence: CASSGQRLVQETQYF.

The V gene is TRBV27, the J gene TRBJ2-1; D not resolved. The CDR3 contains 11 residues. CDR1 and CDR2 from the germline V gene are MNHEY and SMNVEV (reference sequence). Trimming took 2 bases from V and 9 from J, leaving 5 bases between them. CDR3 bases: TGTGCCAGCAGTTTAGGTTTTGAGCAGTTCTTC. Translation gives CASSLGFEQFF.

The chain joins TRBV5-1 to TRBJ1-1; D is uncertain. The germline V gene has CDR1 SGHRS and CDR2 YFSETQ. The CDR3 has 14 residues. Trimming cost V 7 bases and J 0 bases, with 13 bases left between them. The CDR3 DNA sequence: TGCGCCAGCCGCCCTGGTGGGGTGAACACTGAAGCTTTCTTT. Amino acids: CASRPGGVNTEAFF.

V is TRBV9 and J is TRBJ2-1; D gene ambiguous. CDR3 length equals 13 residues. Germline lookup yields CDR1 SGDLS and CDR2 YYNGEE. Trimming stripped 0 bases from V and 7 bases from J, with 8 bases between. CDR3 sequence (DNA): TGTGCCAGCAGCGTAGCCGCGCCTAATGAGCAGTTCTTC. Residues: CASSVAAPNEQFF.

The V call is TRBV6-1, the J call TRBJ2-6; D unresolved. Germline CDR1 and CDR2: MNHNS and SASEGT. Trimming pared 6 bases from V and 7 bases from J, leaving 13 bases between. The CDR3 length is 14 residues. CDR3 sequence reads: CASSATAGANVLTF. The CDR3 bases are TGTGCCAGCAGCGCCACAGCAGGTGCCAACGTCCTGACTTTC.

J is TRBJ1-1 and V is TRBV18; D unresolved. Deletions cut 4 bases from V and 1 base from J, with 16 bases between. CDR1 is KGHSH and CDR2 is LQKENI in the germline V gene. The CDR3 length is 16 residues. The CDR3 sequence is CASSLKTGLGNTEAFF. The CDR3 bases are TGTGCCAGCTCACTAAAAACTGGACTGGGGAACACTGAAGCTTTCTTT.

DNA of the CDR3: TGCGCCAGCAGTCGAAGCGGGTACTCCTACGAGCAGTACTTC. This translates into CASSRSGYSYEQYF. The rearrangement links TRBV5-1 to TRBJ2-7; D perhaps matches TRBD2 (6 bases). Trimming took off 5 bases at V and 0 bases at J, with 12 bases between the two ends. Germline V CDR1 and CDR2: SGHRS, YFSETQ. The CDR3 covers 14 residues.

With regard to this clone: This specimen includes other DNA sequences encoding the same CDR3. The chain has TRBV29-1 and TRBJ1-3; D unresolved. Trimming stripped 5 bases from V and 0 bases from J, with 5 bases between. Germline assignment: CDR1 SQVTM and CDR2 ANQGSEA. This CDR3 region has 12 residues. CDR3 sequence (DNA): TGCAGCGTTAGGTCCTCTGGAAACACCATATATTTT. This gives the protein CSVRSSGNTIYF.

V usage is TRBV29-1 and J usage is TRBJ1-2, with D possibly TRBD1 on 5 matching bases. The CDR3 consists of 13 residues. The V and J ends lost 3 bases and 4 bases respectively, with 12 bases between them. The V gene's germline CDR1 is SQVTM and CDR2 ANQGSEA. Here the CDR3 DNA reads TGCAGCGTTGATCGGGGGTCGGGCTATGGCTACACCTTC. Its protein product is CSVDRGSGYGYTF.

On this clone itself: Other DNA sequences in the sample encode the same CDR3. The rearrangement links TRBV5-1 to TRBJ1-5; 10 bases line up with TRBD1. Germline trimming cut 0 bases from V and 7 bases from J; bases unmatched to any gene: 1. The CDR3 covers 14 residues. Germline-derived CDR1 and CDR2 are SGHRS and YFSETQ. The CDR3, as DNA: TGCGCCAGCAGCTTGGGGACAGGGGGACAGCCCCAGCATTTT. Its protein product is CASSLGTGGQPQHF.

The chain joins TRBV7-9 to TRBJ1-1; 9 nucleotides agree with TRBD1. Germline loops: CDR1 SEHNR, CDR2 FQNEAQ (reference sequence). The CDR3 consists of 14 residues. The V gene end was trimmed by 2 bases and the J gene end by 8 bases; junction bases not matched to a gene: 6. The chain's CDR3 is CASSLTPDRGEAFF. As DNA, the CDR3 is TGTGCCAGCAGCTTAACCCCGGACAGGGGCGAAGCTTTCTTT.

The chain has TRBV27 and TRBJ2-7, with a possible D match to TRBD1 (6 bases). There are 16 residues in the CDR3. The germline gives CDR1 MNHEY, CDR2 SMNVEV (reference sequence). The germline V and J ends were trimmed by 2 bases and 4 bases, with 18 bases remaining between them. Here the CDR3 reads CASSLGTGRRLYEQYF. In DNA form, the CDR3 reads TGTGCCAGCAGTTTAGGAACAGGGAGAAGACTTTACGAGCAGTACTTC.

Comments on this clone: At one of its ends the junction is not consistent with the germline gene, which may arise from a read error. In DNA form, the CDR3 reads TGTGCCAGCAGCCCAGGGGCAGGGAGCTCCTTCGAGCAGTACTTC. This translates into CASSPGAGSSFEQYF. This chain connects TRBV7-2 to TRBJ2-7; possible D gene TRBD1, 6 bases. Germline assignment: CDR1 SGHTA and CDR2 FQGNSA. This CDR3 region has 15 residues.

The chain couples TRBV18 to TRBJ2-4, with no clear D. Germline values: CDR1 KGHSH, CDR2 LQKENI. V lost 2 bases, J lost 0 bases, and 20 bases lay in between. The CDR3 is 19 residues long. CDR3: CASSPRDIQTPVAKNIQYF. CDR3 bases: TGTGCCAGCTCACCAAGAGATATACAGACACCAGTAGCCAAAAACATTCAGTACTTC.

For this clone: Its ends do not fully match the called genes, so a read error is possible. This CDR3 is CASSSINRREETQYF. CDR3 DNA: TGTGCTAGCAGCTCGATAAATAGGCGGGAAGAGACCCAGTACTTC. The chain combines TRBV7-7 with TRBJ2-5, with D possibly TRBD2 on 5 matching bases. The CDR3 consists of 15 residues. Germline V gives CDR1 SSHAT, CDR2 FNYEAQ (reference sequence).

The rearrangement joins TRBV10-3 to TRBJ2-1, with 9 bases matching TRBD1. The length of the CDR3 is 13 residues. V was pared by 8 bases and J by 4 bases, with 3 bases of the junction left unmatched. Germline V gives CDR1 ENHRY, CDR2 SYGVKD. The chain's CDR3 is CAIAGTGYNEQFF. CDR3 DNA sequence: TGTGCCATCGCCGGGACAGGGTACAATGAGCAGTTCTTC.

This chain connects TRBV28 to TRBJ1-5, with 8 positions matching TRBD1. Unmatched junction bases numbered 6, after V lost 1 base and J lost 1 base. The length of the CDR3 is 17 residues. Germline-derived CDR1 and CDR2 are MDHEN and SYDVKM. The chain's CDR3 is CASSLSTGDRSNQPQHF. In DNA form, the CDR3 reads TGTGCCAGCAGTTTATCGACCGGGGACAGGAGCAATCAGCCCCAGCATTTT.

This rearrangement joins TRBV7-2 to TRBJ2-5; a weak D match, TRBD1 (6 bases). The V end lost 3 bases, the J end lost 6 bases, and 14 bases lay between the germline ends. This CDR3 spans 14 amino acids. In germline, CDR1 is SGHTA, CDR2 FQGNSA. CDR3 DNA: TGTGCCAGCAGCTTTAACAGGGAGCTAAAGACCCAGTACTTC. Translating it yields CASSFNRELKTQYF.

This clone has more than one count but fewer than ten. The CDR3 DNA reads TGTGCCAGCAGTTTCCCCGGACTAACTGGCACAGATACGCAGTATTTT. Translating it yields CASSFPGLTGTDTQYF. The V gene is TRBV28, the J gene TRBJ2-3; a possible D gene is TRBD2 (6 bases). Trimming removed 3 bases from V and 1 base from J, with 14 bases in between. Germline CDR1 is MDHEN and CDR2 is SYDVKM. CDR3 size: 16 residues.

This rearrangement joins TRBV18 to TRBJ2-1; TRBD2 matches at 13 bases. This CDR3 is 17 amino acids long. Germline CDR1 reads KGHSH; CDR2 reads LQKENI. V lost 5 bases to trimming and J lost 9 bases; unmatched junction nucleotides: 13. The CDR3 loop is CASSNRLAGGGKSEQFF. DNA for the CDR3: TGTGCCAGCTCAAATCGACTAGCGGGAGGAGGTAAGAGTGAGCAGTTCTTC.

The rearrangement uses TRBV7-2 and TRBJ2-1, with 8 positions matching TRBD2. The CDR3 loop spans 16 amino acids. CDR1 SGHTA and CDR2 FQGNSA come from the germline V gene. The ends lost 6 bases at V and 12 bases at J; junction bases unmatched: 19. CDR3 sequence (DNA): TGTGCCAGCAGTAAGCAACTAGCGGAGACGAGGGATGGGCAGTTCTTC. Translated: CASSKQLAETRDGQFF.

The chain recombines TRBV6-4 with TRBJ2-7; D perhaps matches TRBD1 (6 bases). Between the trimmed V and J ends, which lost 0 bases and 9 bases, there was a span of 18 bases. The CDR3 totals 15 residues. CDR1 MRHNA and CDR2 SNTAGT come from the germline V gene. This CDR3 is CASSDSGSYRAGQYF. Here the CDR3 DNA reads TGTGCCAGCAGTGACTCGGGGTCCTACAGGGCAGGGCAGTACTTC.

The rearrangement uses TRBV7-2 and TRBJ2-5; D unresolved. This CDR3 region has 13 residues. Germline CDR1 SGHTA, CDR2 FQGNSA. The V gene lost 5 bases and the J gene lost 5 bases, with 12 bases spanning the gap. Written as DNA, the CDR3 is TGTGCCAGCAGCCCCCGTGTGTTCGAGACCCAGTACTTC. It is translated as CASSPRVFETQYF.

This clone was counted once. The rearrangement uses TRBV7-3 and TRBJ2-1, with D hard to call. The germline V gene has CDR1 SGHTA and CDR2 FQGTGA. This CDR3 region has 16 residues. Trimming stripped 1 base from V and 0 bases from J, with 10 bases between. CDR3 loop: CASSLSGSISYNEQFF. As DNA, the CDR3 is TGTGCCAGCAGCTTAAGCGGATCAATCTCCTACAATGAGCAGTTCTTC. The full variable domain, in which reference TRBV7-3 and TRBJ2-1 provide the parts outside the CDR3, is GAGVSQTPSNKVTEKGKYVELRCDPISGHTALYWYRQSLGQGPEFLIYFQGTGAADDSGLPNDRFFAVRPEGSVSTLKIQRTERGDSAVYLCASSLSGSISYNEQFFGPGTRLTVL.

The CDR3 nucleotides are TGTGCCAGCAGCTTGACAATAGGGAACACTGAAGCTTTCTTT. This gives the protein CASSLTIGNTEAFF. The chain is built from TRBV5-4 and TRBJ1-1; no reliable D call. In germline, CDR1 is SGHNT, CDR2 YYREEE (reference sequence). Trimming removed 1 base from V and 1 base from J, with 8 bases in between. The CDR3 runs to 14 residues.

V usage is TRBV15 and J usage is TRBJ2-1; 7 bases fit TRBD2. Germline V lookup: CDR1 LNHNV, CDR2 YYDKDF (reference sequence). After removal of 7 bases from V and 8 bases from J, the junction contained 8 bases not matched to a gene. This CDR3 comprises 13 residues. For the CDR3, the DNA is TGTGCCACCACACTAGCGCCATGGGATGAGCAGTTCTTC. Encoded protein: CATTLAPWDEQFF. The entire variable domain, with the rest obtained from reference TRBV15 and TRBJ2-1, is as follows: DAMVIQNPRYQVTQFGKPVTLSCSQTLNHNVMYWYQQKSSQAPKLLFHYYDKDFNNEADTPDNFQSRRPNTSFCFLDIRSPGLGDTAMYLCATTLAPWDEQFFGPGTRLTVL.

V usage is TRBV9 and J usage is TRBJ2-7, with 7 nucleotides matching TRBD1. V lost 4 bases, J lost 4 bases, and 8 bases stayed unmatched. CDR1 is SGDLS and CDR2 is YYNGEE in the germline V gene. This CDR3 is built from 14 residues. CDR3 region: CASSPTGVGYEQYF. The CDR3 DNA reads as TGTGCCAGCAGCCCTACAGGGGTAGGGTACGAGCAGTACTTC. The full variable domain, rest sourced from reference TRBV9 and TRBJ2-7, is DSGVTQTPKHLITATGQRVTLRCSPRSGDLSVYWYQQSLDQGLQFLIQYYNGEERAKGNILERFSAQQFPDLHSELNLSSLELGDSALYFCASSPTGVGYEQYFGPGTRLTVT.

The rearrangement uses TRBV6-1 and TRBJ2-5, with TRBD2 as a possible D gene (5 bases). V was cut by 10 bases and J by 4 bases, with 16 bases left in between. From germline, CDR1 is MNHNS and CDR2 SASEGT. CDR3 length equals 13 residues. The CDR3 coding sequence is TGTGCCACCACCCCGCGAGGGCTAGAGACCCAGTACTTC. It yields the protein CATTPRGLETQYF.